This T cell receptor beta chain was identified in a study of cytomegalovirus exposure and HLA in healthy donors. The PCR ran on 60 Vbeta and 13 Jbeta primers. Here immunoSEQ multiplex PCR was the method, and the copy in TCRdb shows in-frame clones only, minus some. The profile shows around 150,000 clones, around 80% of them singletons. This clone was seen a single time. Its cognate antigen is unknown. Study-wide findings and caveats: TCR beta V- and J-gene trimming, according to a later analysis, was linked to a missense DCLRE1C variant. Presence/absence analyses assumed roughly uniform sequencing depth across donors, which may not hold. Among TCR beta chains, those listed as cytomegalovirus-associated numbered some 170.

The V and J ends lost 5 bases and 8 bases respectively, with 15 bases between them. CDR1 is WSHSY, CDR2 SAAADI, per germline. The CDR3 is 13 amino acids. The chain employs TRBV10-2 and TRBJ1-2; D perhaps matches TRBD1 (6 bases). Specimen: PBMCs. The TCR comes from a man aged 35 to 55 in good health and CMV-seropositive. This CDR3 is CASSPQGLRGYTF. The CDR3 bases are TGCGCCAGCAGTCCTCAGGGGTTGCGCGGCTACACCTTC.